This T cell receptor (beta chain) comes out of a study of cytomegalovirus exposure and HLA in healthy donors. Assay used: immunoSEQ multiplex PCR; TCRdb lists only in-frame clones, some missing. The sample carries 90,000 to 130,000 clones, roughly 90% recorded once. This CDR3 region has 13 residues. The V segment lost 8 bases and the J segment 5 bases; nucleotides outside the gene matches: 6. Germline V lookup: CDR1 SNHLY, CDR2 FYNNEI. Sequencing was performed on PBMCs. The chain is built from TRBV2 and TRBJ2-5, with 9 nucleotides matching TRBD2. The sequence was obtained from a young woman in good health and CMV-seronegative. CDR3 in DNA: TGTGCCAGCGTTAGCGGGGGTTACGAGACCCAGTACTTC. This codes for CASVSGGYETQYF.